Shown below are 28 T cell receptor beta chains from a single sample sequenced in a study of blood T cells in healthy people across ages (dated by TCRdb to between 2014 and 2016). The library was prepared using 5' RACE. Instrument used: Illumina HiSeq 2500. A second PCR of roughly 7 to 11 cycles was performed with a sample-barcoded 5' primer and a J-beta primer mix. TCRdb trimmed the raw reads at Q25, called clones with MiXCR and kept productive beta chains. Each entry merges the rows of one CDR3 protein and shows their most common DNA and genes. The sample table holds some 850,000 distinct CDR3 sequences, of which more than 25% were seen once. Clones ranked in the top ten supply around 2.9% of the sample. The same specimen was also included in a second study, on T cells of mothers and their children.

The specimen was blood. These receptors came from a boy under 18 in good health.

This clonotype was counted between two and nine times. The chain links TRBV5-1 to TRBJ1-1; possible D gene TRBD1, 5 bases. The CDR3 is 15 amino acids. The germline V gene encodes CDR1 SGHRS and CDR2 YFSETQ. The V end lost 0 bases, the J end lost 1 base, and 10 bases lay between the germline ends. CDR3 sequence (DNA): TGCGCCAGCAGCTTGGTTGACAGCCCGAACACTGAAGCTTTCTTT. Protein product: CASSLVDSPNTEAFF.

This sequence joins TRBV12-3 or TRBV12-4 and TRBJ2-3; no clear D. With 6 bases removed from V and 6 bases from J, the gap between germline ends came to 10 bases. The CDR3 has 12 residues. The CDR3 nucleotides read TGTGCCAGCAGCTGGGGTAGGGATACGCAGTATTTT. Translation: CASSWGRDTQYF.

This clonotype was counted between two and nine times. V and J are TRBV27 and TRBJ2-7, with TRBD1 matching over 11 bases. CDR1 and CDR2 (germline): MNHEY, SMNVEV (reference sequence). V lost 6 bases, J lost 5 bases, and 3 bases stayed unmatched. The CDR3 is made up of 13 amino acids. The CDR3 spells CASRGQGGNEQYF. CDR3 coding DNA: TGTGCCAGCAGGGGACAGGGGGGAAACGAGCAGTACTTC.

This clonotype was picked up a small number of times. The V and J genes are TRBV3-1 and TRBJ1-3; TRBD1 is a possible D gene (6 bases). V was shortened by 3 bases and J by 0 bases, with 9 bases between the two germline ends. CDR3 length: 15 residues. Germline CDR1 and CDR2: LGHDT and YNNKEL (reference sequence). The CDR3 protein is CASSQGHDSGNTIYF. The CDR3 region has the DNA TGTGCCAGCAGCCAGGGACACGACTCTGGAAACACCATATATTTT.

The V and J genes are TRBV29-1 and TRBJ1-2, with D possibly matching TRBD1 (6 bases). The CDR3 extends over 12 amino acids. V lost 1 base to trimming and J lost 8 bases, with 11 bases between them. The V gene's germline CDR1 is SQVTM and CDR2 ANQGSEA. For the CDR3, the DNA is TGCAGCGTTGAAGGACAGGTGCGGGGCTACACCTTC. Translated: CSVEGQVRGYTF.

V gene TRBV6-5 combines with J gene TRBJ2-2; TRBD1 matches at 10 bases. The CDR3 totals 15 residues. Germline V gives CDR1 MNHEY, CDR2 SVGAGI. V dropped 8 bases and J dropped 6; count of bases not matched to a gene: 9. CDR3 in amino acids: CASGPGQGGAGELFF. The CDR3 DNA follows: TGTGCCAGCGGTCCCGGACAGGGGGGAGCCGGGGAGCTGTTTTTT.

This chain links TRBV10-3 with TRBJ2-7; possibly TRBD1 for D (6 bases). CDR3 size: 18 residues. Germline assignment: CDR1 ENHRY and CDR2 SYGVKD. V was shortened by 0 bases and J by 3 bases, with 21 bases between the two germline ends. The CDR3: CAISESIFQGKARYEQYF. DNA for the CDR3: TGTGCCATCAGTGAGTCCATATTTCAGGGGAAGGCCCGCTACGAGCAGTACTTC.

A few counts support this clonotype. V usage is TRBV12-3 or TRBV12-4 and J usage is TRBJ1-6, with no clear D. Deletions cut 5 bases from V and 6 bases from J, with 11 bases between. This CDR3 spans 14 amino acids. The CDR3 loop is CASSPARANSPLHF. As DNA, the CDR3 is TGTGCCAGCAGTCCGGCTCGGGCTAATTCACCCCTCCACTTT.

The gene calls are TRBV12-3 or TRBV12-4 and TRBJ2-1, with 7 bases aligning to TRBD2. Trimming took 6 bases from V and 3 from J; bases not matched to a gene: 8. The CDR3 length is 15 residues. CDR3 in amino acids: CASRFAAGVYNEQFF. The CDR3 nucleotides read TGTGCCAGCAGATTCGCGGCGGGGGTCTACAATGAGCAGTTCTTC.

V is TRBV25-1 and J is TRBJ1-1, with unresolved D. The CDR3 is made up of 11 amino acids. Germline lookup yields CDR1 MGHDK and CDR2 SYGVNS. Trimming took off 2 bases at V and 9 bases at J, with 7 bases between the two ends. The CDR3, as DNA: TGTGCCAGCAGTGAAGCGGCCCAAGCTTTCTTT. This encodes CASSEAAQAFF.

V and J are TRBV7-9 and TRBJ1-2, with D perhaps TRBD1 (5 bases). V was clipped by 1 base and J by 3 bases, with 15 bases between them. CDR1 and CDR2 (germline): SEHNR, FQNEAQ (reference sequence). This CDR3 contains 16 residues. CDR3 protein: CASSLGGREEDYGYTF. The CDR3 nucleotides read TGTGCCAGCAGCTTAGGGGGCCGGGAAGAAGACTATGGCTACACCTTC.

This clonotype was seen repeatedly, ten times or more. The J gene is TRBJ2-3, the V gene TRBV20-1; 15 nucleotides agree with TRBD2. V lost 4 bases and J lost 0; bases outside the gene matches: 8. CDR3 length: 18 amino acids. The germline V gene encodes CDR1 DFQATT and CDR2 SNEGSKA (reference sequence). The chain's CDR3 is CSATSGLAGGPSTDTQYF. The CDR3, as DNA: TGCAGTGCTACCTCGGGACTAGCGGGGGGTCCTAGCACAGATACGCAGTATTTT.

The genes are TRBV7-2 and TRBJ1-2, with 7 bases matching TRBD1. V gave up 2 bases and J gave up 14 bases; unmatched junction bases: 14. Germline CDR1 SGHTA, CDR2 FQGNSA. The CDR3 runs 14 residues. The CDR3: CASSLSGTDPSGTF. In nucleotides, the CDR3 is TGTGCCAGCAGCTTATCCGGGACAGACCCGTCCGGGACCTTC. Variable domain in full (rest from reference TRBV7-2 and TRBJ1-2): GAGVSQSPSNKVTEKGKDVELRCDPISGHTALYWYRQSLGQGLEFLIYFQGNSAPDKSGLPSDRFSAERTGGSVSTLTIQRTQQEDSAVYLCASSLSGTDPSGTFGSGTRLTVV.

The V and J genes are TRBV11-2 and TRBJ2-2; 8 positions match TRBD2. This CDR3 is 14 amino acids long. Germline CDR1 reads SGHAT; CDR2 reads FQNNGV. After removal of 7 bases from V and 7 bases from J, the junction contained 8 bases not matched to a gene. The DNA for the CDR3 is TGTGCCAGCACCCGCGGGGGGCGCATCGGGGAGCTGTTTTTT. Its protein is CASTRGGRIGELFF.

This clonotype was seen more than once but under ten times. This chain uses TRBV6-5 with TRBJ2-5, with 11 bases aligning to TRBD1. The assigned J gene may be wrong: the sequence end matches TRBJ2-7 better. The germline gives CDR1 MNHEY, CDR2 SVGAGI. The CDR3 loop spans 14 amino acids. CDR3 in DNA: TGTGCCAGCAGTCGGACAGGGGGCCTATCCGAGCAGTACTTC. Its translation: CASSRTGGLSEQYF.

This sequence joins TRBV18 and TRBJ1-5, with D perhaps matching TRBD1 (6 bases). Per germline, CDR1 KGHSH and CDR2 LQKENI. V was trimmed by 4 bases and J by 4 bases, leaving 17 bases between them. The CDR3 has 16 amino acids. This CDR3 is CASSLEGRGWNQPQHF. The CDR3 coding sequence is TGTGCCAGCTCACTAGAGGGCAGGGGCTGGAATCAGCCCCAGCATTTT.

This clonotype was observed a handful of times. The genes are TRBV7-8 and TRBJ2-7; perhaps TRBD1 as D (8 bases). This CDR3 is 16 amino acids long. From germline, CDR1 is SGHVS and CDR2 FQNEAQ. With 5 bases removed from V and 4 bases from J, the gap between germline ends came to 21 bases. CDR3 coding DNA: TGTGCCAGCAGCCCGAGGACAGGGAGGGACCTATACGAGCAGTACTTC. Residues: CASSPRTGRDLYEQYF.

This chain links TRBV7-9 with TRBJ2-7, with a tentative D call TRBD2 (5 bases). There are 14 residues in the CDR3. Trimming removed 5 bases from V and 3 bases from J, with 14 bases in between. CDR1 and CDR2 from the germline V gene are SEHNR and FQNEAQ (reference sequence). Here the CDR3 DNA reads TGTGCCAGCAGCATATCCGGGGTCCGCTACGAGCAGTACTTC. This translates into CASSISGVRYEQYF.

The gene calls are TRBV4-2 and TRBJ1-1, with 8 bases lining up with TRBD1. The V gene's germline CDR1 is LGHNA and CDR2 YNFKEQ. This CDR3 contains 14 residues. Unmatched junction bases numbered 4, after V lost 1 base and J lost 6 bases. CDR3 sequence reads: CASSQGGQGAEAFF. CDR3 DNA: TGTGCCAGCAGCCAAGGAGGACAGGGCGCTGAAGCTTTCTTT.

This CDR3 reads CAISELLAGGPTDTQYF. CDR3 nucleotides: TGTGCCATCAGTGAACTACTAGCGGGGGGCCCCACAGATACGCAGTATTTT. The chain links TRBV10-3 to TRBJ2-3; 12 nucleotides agree with TRBD2. CDR1 is ENHRY and CDR2 is SYGVKD in the germline V gene. Trimming cost V 3 bases and J 2 bases; bases outside gene matches: 6. This CDR3 contains 17 residues.

The chain recombines TRBV7-8 with TRBJ2-3; D gene ambiguous. This CDR3 is built from 16 residues. V was shortened by 4 bases and J by 0 bases, with 14 bases between the two germline ends. The germline gives CDR1 SGHVS, CDR2 FQNEAQ. For the CDR3, the DNA is TGTGCCAGCAGCTCTAAGTTTGGATCTAGCACAGATACGCAGTATTTT. The encoded protein is CASSSKFGSSTDTQYF. Filled out from reference TRBV7-8 and TRBJ2-3, the complete variable domain reads GAGVSQSPRYKVAKRGQDVALRCDPISGHVSLFWYQQALGQGPEFLTYFQNEAQLDKSGLPSDRFFAERPEGSVSTLKIQRTQQEDSAVYLCASSSKFGSSTDTQYFGPGTRLTVL.

This clonotype was recorded many times. The chain combines TRBV20-1 with TRBJ2-1, with D possibly TRBD2 on 7 matching bases. CDR1 is DFQATT, CDR2 SNEGSKA, per germline (reference sequence). Trimming pared 5 bases from V and 0 bases from J, leaving 20 bases between. This CDR3 has 17 amino acids. CDR3 nucleotides: TGCAGTGCTTTATCACGAGGGGGGGGGAGCTCCTACAATGAGCAGTTCTTC. It codes for CSALSRGGGSSYNEQFF.

This clonotype turned up a few times. The chain links TRBV6-6 to TRBJ1-6; 7 bases are shared with TRBD1. V was pared by 2 bases and J by 13 bases, with 14 bases of the junction left unmatched. The germline V gene encodes CDR1 MNHNY and CDR2 SVGAGI (reference sequence). CDR3 length: 16 residues. CDR3 residues: CASSYGDRERGNPLHF. The DNA for the CDR3 is TGTGCCAGCAGTTACGGTGACAGGGAGCGAGGCAACCCCCTCCACTTT.

This clonotype was picked up a small number of times. Written as DNA, the CDR3 is TGTGCCAGCAGTTTAGGCCCGGGGGGCCTAAAGACCCAGTACTTC. Protein sequence: CASSLGPGGLKTQYF. The chain uses TRBV12-3 or TRBV12-4 and TRBJ2-5; a weak D match, TRBD2 (7 bases). Between the trimmed V and J ends, which lost 1 base and 6 bases, there was a span of 15 bases. CDR3 length: 15 residues.

This chain links TRBV3-1 with TRBJ2-3; weak D call: TRBD2 (6 bases). Germline CDR1 and CDR2: LGHDT and YNNKEL (reference sequence). CDR3 length equals 14 residues. V lost 1 base and J 8 bases, leaving 13 bases between the germline ends. CDR3 sequence (DNA): TGTGCCAGCAGCCAAGGGAGGGCAGCAGGTACGCAGTATTTT. Translated: CASSQGRAAGTQYF.

The CDR3 protein is CASSLPALGNSNYGYTF. The CDR3 nucleotides read TGTGCCAGCAGTTTACCGGCCCTAGGGAATTCTAACTATGGCTACACCTTC. The chain employs TRBV28 and TRBJ1-2, with unresolved D. The CDR3 runs 17 residues. V dropped 2 bases and J dropped 0 bases, with 16 bases sitting between them. Germline CDR1 and CDR2: MDHEN and SYDVKM.

This clonotype turned up a few times. V usage is TRBV5-6 and J usage is TRBJ2-7; no clear D. The CDR3 loop spans 14 amino acids. Germline values: CDR1 SGHDT, CDR2 YYEEEE. The V end lost 1 base, the J end lost 0 bases, and 8 bases lay between the germline ends. Here the CDR3 reads CASSLWRYSYEQYF. The CDR3 region has the DNA TGTGCCAGCAGCTTGTGGCGCTACTCCTACGAGCAGTACTTC.

The chain joins TRBV14 to TRBJ2-4; TRBD1 agrees at 8 bases. The CDR3 has 12 residues. Trimming at V came to 4 bases and at J to 12 bases, leaving 5 bases not matched to a gene. CDR1 is SGHDN and CDR2 is FVKESK in the germline V gene. For the CDR3, the DNA is TGTGCCAGCAGCCGCCCAGGGGGCAGTCAGTACTTC. Translated, it gives CASSRPGGSQYF. The complete variable domain, with remaining parts taken from reference TRBV14 and TRBJ2-4, reads EAGVTQFPSHSVIEKGQTVTLRCDPISGHDNLYWYRRVMGKEIKFLLHFVKESKQDESGMPNNRFLAERTGGTYSTLKVQPAELEDSGVYFCASSRPGGSQYFGAGTRLSVL.